Each of the 12 T cell receptor beta chains below was sequenced from the same sample in a study of blood T cell repertoires in COVID-19. Measured with immunoSEQ multiplex PCR; TCRdb has only the in-frame clones, and not every one. The data contain 150,000 to 200,000 clones, roughly 88% of them singletons. The specimen sequenced was PBMCs or T cells enriched from blood (not recorded which). All receptors derive from a woman in her late teens or twenties who had recovered from COVID-19.

The V gene is TRBV25-1, the J gene TRBJ1-1, with 8 bases matching TRBD1. Germline V gene data show CDR1 as MGHDK and CDR2 as SYGVNS. The CDR3 has 13 residues. Unmatched junction bases numbered 4, after V lost 6 bases and J lost 4 bases. The CDR3 reads CASSPTGVTEAFF. In DNA form, the CDR3 reads TGTGCCAGCAGCCCGACAGGGGTCACTGAAGCTTTCTTT.

The J gene is TRBJ2-7, the V gene TRBV28; D remains unclear. Trimming shortened V by 7 bases and J by 4 bases, and 14 bases separated the two germline ends. From germline, CDR1 is MDHEN and CDR2 SYDVKM. The CDR3 consists of 13 residues. The CDR3 coding sequence is TGTGCCAGCATTAGCCCGGGTGGGTACGAGCAGTACTTC. This gives the protein CASISPGGYEQYF.

This chain links TRBV11-1 with TRBJ2-7, with D tentatively TRBD1 (6 bases). This CDR3 region has 15 residues. The ends were cut back, 1 base at V and 4 bases at J, with 14 bases in the middle. The germline CDR1 and CDR2 sequences are SGHAT and FQDESV (reference sequence). The CDR3 region is CASSLEGHLLYEQYF. The CDR3 nucleotides read TGTGCCAGCAGCTTAGAGGGACACCTCCTTTACGAGCAGTACTTC.

The chain has TRBV20-1 and TRBJ1-2; D remains ambiguous. The CDR3 extends over 12 amino acids. Per the germline V gene, CDR1 is DFQATT and CDR2 is SNEGSKA (reference sequence). Trimming pared 6 bases from V and 11 bases from J, leaving 19 bases between. CDR3 coding DNA: TGCAGTGCAAGTAGGGAGGACCTAGGTTACACCTTC. Its protein product is CSASREDLGYTF.

The chain recombines TRBV6-5 with TRBJ1-1; D call uncertain. Trimming removed 7 bases at V and 10 bases at J, with 13 bases between. CDR3 size: 11 residues. From germline, CDR1 is MNHEY and CDR2 SVGAGI. CDR3 coding DNA: TGTGCCAGCACGGTCAATAGTGTAGCTTTCTTT. This gives the protein CASTVNSVAFF.

The CDR3 region is CASIAGGKNTQYF. As DNA, the CDR3 is TGTGCCAGTATAGCGGGGGGGAAGAATACGCAGTATTTT. This chain uses TRBV6-5 with TRBJ2-3, with 11 bases identical to TRBD2. Germline CDR1 and CDR2: MNHEY and SVGAGI. V lost 9 bases, J lost 7 bases, and 6 bases stayed unmatched. The CDR3 has 13 residues.

V and J are TRBV6-1 and TRBJ1-5, with 7 bases that match TRBD1. This CDR3 spans 17 amino acids. Germline loops: CDR1 MNHNS, CDR2 SASEGT. The J segment lost 3 bases and the V segment lost 2 bases, leaving 10 bases of the junction unmatched. The CDR3 sequence: CASSERGRGEYNQPQHF. The CDR3 nucleotides read TGTGCCAGCAGTGAACGGGGCAGGGGGGAATACAATCAGCCCCAGCATTTT.

This chain connects TRBV10-3 to TRBJ2-6; 10 bases match TRBD2. The CDR3 runs 18 residues. CDR1 ENHRY and CDR2 SYGVKD come from the germline V gene. The J segment lost 0 bases and the V segment lost 11 bases, leaving 13 bases of the junction unmatched. The CDR3 here is CAVGAGLAARSGANVLTF. CDR3 sequence (DNA): TGTGCCGTAGGTGCCGGACTAGCGGCCCGCTCTGGGGCCAACGTCCTGACTTTC.

V and J are TRBV5-1 and TRBJ1-1; weak D call: TRBD1 (6 bases). Germline V gene lookup returns CDR1 SGHRS and CDR2 YFSETQ. The length of the CDR3 is 14 residues. Trimming removed 0 bases at V and 1 base at J, with 7 bases between. The CDR3 here is CASSLGTENTEAFF. The DNA for the CDR3 is TGCGCCAGCAGCTTGGGGACAGAGAACACTGAAGCTTTCTTT.

The V call is TRBV7-9, the J call TRBJ1-4; no clear D gene. The CDR3 covers 13 residues. Trimming removed 5 bases at V and 5 bases at J, with 9 bases between. The V gene's germline CDR1 is SEHNR and CDR2 FQNEAQ (reference sequence). CDR3 amino acids: CASSGQTNEKLFF. CDR3 DNA sequence: TGTGCCAGCAGCGGGCAGACGAATGAAAAACTGTTTTTT.

In its sample, this clone was seen once. The rearrangement joins TRBV6-6 to TRBJ1-1; D not certain. Trimming removed 2 bases from V and 1 base from J, with 8 bases in between. This CDR3 is 14 amino acids long. CDR1 and CDR2 (germline): MNHNY, SVGAGI (reference sequence). CDR3 protein: CASSYRRENTEAFF. CDR3 in DNA: TGTGCCAGCAGTTACAGGCGGGAGAACACTGAAGCTTTCTTT.

This clone was counted once. The chain uses TRBV24-1 and TRBJ2-1; maybe TRBD2 (5 bases). Germline V gene data show CDR1 as KGHDR and CDR2 as SFDVKD. Trimming stripped 5 bases from V and 3 bases from J, with 7 bases between. The CDR3 consists of 13 residues. CDR3 residues: CATSGLIYNEQFF. In DNA form, the CDR3 reads TGTGCCACCAGTGGACTAATCTACAATGAGCAGTTCTTC.